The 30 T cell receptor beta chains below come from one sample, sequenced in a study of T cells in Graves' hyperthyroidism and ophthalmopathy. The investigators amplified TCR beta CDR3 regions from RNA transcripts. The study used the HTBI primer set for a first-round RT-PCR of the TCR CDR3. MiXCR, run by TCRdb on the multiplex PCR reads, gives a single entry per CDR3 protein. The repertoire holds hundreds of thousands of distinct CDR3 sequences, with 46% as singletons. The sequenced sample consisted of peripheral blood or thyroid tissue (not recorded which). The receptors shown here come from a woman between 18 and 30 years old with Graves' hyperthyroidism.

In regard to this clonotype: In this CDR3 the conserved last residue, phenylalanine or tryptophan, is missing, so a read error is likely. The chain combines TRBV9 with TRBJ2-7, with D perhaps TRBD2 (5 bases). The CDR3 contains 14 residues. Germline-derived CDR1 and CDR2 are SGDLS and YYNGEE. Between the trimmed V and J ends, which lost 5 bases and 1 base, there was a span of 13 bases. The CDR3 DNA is TGTGCCAGCAGTCCCCCGGCGGGTTCCTACGAGCAGTACCTC. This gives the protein CASSPPAGSYEQYL.

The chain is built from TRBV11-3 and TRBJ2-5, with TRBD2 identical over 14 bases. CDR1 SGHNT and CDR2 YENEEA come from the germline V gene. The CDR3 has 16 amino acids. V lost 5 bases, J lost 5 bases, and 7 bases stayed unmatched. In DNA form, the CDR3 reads TGTGCCAGCAGCCTCGGACTAGCGGGAGGATTGGAGACCCAGTACTTC. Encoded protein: CASSLGLAGGLETQYF. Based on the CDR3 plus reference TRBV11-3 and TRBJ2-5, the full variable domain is EAGVVQSPRYKIIEKKQPVAFWCNPISGHNTLYWYLQNLGQGPELLIRYENEEAVDDSQLPKDRFSAERLKGVDSTLKIQPAELGDSAVYLCASSLGLAGGLETQYFGPGTRLLVL.

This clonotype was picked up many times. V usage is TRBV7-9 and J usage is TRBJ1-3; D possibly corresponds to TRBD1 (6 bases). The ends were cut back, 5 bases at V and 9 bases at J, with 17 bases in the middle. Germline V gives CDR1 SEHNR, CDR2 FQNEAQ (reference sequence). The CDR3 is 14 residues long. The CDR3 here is CASSRGQTGGTIYF. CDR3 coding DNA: TGTGCCAGCAGCCGCGGACAGACGGGAGGCACCATATATTTT.

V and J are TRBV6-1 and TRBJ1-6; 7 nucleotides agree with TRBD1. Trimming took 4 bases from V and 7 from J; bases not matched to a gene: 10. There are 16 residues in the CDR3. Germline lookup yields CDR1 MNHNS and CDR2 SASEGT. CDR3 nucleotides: TGTGCCAGCAGTGGTCCTGACGGCAGGGGGAATTCACCCCTCCACTTT. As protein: CASSGPDGRGNSPLHF.

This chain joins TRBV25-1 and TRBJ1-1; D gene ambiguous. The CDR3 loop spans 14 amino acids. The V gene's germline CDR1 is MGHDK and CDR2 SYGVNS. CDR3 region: CASGLVSGNTEAFF. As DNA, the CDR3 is TGTGCTAGTGGTTTGGTAAGTGGGAACACTGAAGCTTTCTTT. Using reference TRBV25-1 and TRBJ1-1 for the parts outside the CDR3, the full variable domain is EADIYQTPRYLVIGTGKKITLECSQTMGHDKMYWYQQDPGMELHLIHYSYGVNSTEKGDLSSESTVSRIRTEHFPLTLESARPSHTSQYLCASGLVSGNTEAFFGQGTRLTVV.

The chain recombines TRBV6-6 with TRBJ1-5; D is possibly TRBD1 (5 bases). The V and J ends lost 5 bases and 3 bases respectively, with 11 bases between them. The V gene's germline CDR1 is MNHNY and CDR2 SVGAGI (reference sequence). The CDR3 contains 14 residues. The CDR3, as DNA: TGTGCCAGCAGTCCAAGACAGCTCAATCAGCCCCAGCATTTT. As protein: CASSPRQLNQPQHF.

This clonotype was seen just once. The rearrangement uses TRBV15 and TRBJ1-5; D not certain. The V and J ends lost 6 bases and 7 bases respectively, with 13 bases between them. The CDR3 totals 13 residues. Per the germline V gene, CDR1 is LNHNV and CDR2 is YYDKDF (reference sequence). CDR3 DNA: TGTGCCACCAGTGATGAACCGGGACAGCCCCAGCATTTT. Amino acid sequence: CATSDEPGQPQHF.

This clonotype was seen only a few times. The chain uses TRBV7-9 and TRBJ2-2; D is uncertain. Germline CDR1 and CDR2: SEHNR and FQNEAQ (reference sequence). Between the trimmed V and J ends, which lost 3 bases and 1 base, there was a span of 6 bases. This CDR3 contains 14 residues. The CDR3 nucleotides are TGTGCCAGCAGCTTGGTGAGGAACACCGGGGAGCTGTTTTTT. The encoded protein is CASSLVRNTGELFF.

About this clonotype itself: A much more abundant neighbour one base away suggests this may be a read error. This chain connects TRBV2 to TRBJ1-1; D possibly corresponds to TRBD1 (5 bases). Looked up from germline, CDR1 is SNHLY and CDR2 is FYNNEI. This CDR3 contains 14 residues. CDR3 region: CASSVQGRNTEAIF. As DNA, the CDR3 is TGTGCCAGCAGTGTCCAGGGAAGGAACACTGAAGCTATCTTT.

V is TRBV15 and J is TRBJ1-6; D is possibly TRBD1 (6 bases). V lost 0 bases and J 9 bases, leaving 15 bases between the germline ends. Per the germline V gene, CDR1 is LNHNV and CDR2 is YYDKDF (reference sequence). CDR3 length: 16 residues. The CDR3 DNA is TGTGCCACCAGCAGAGACCCCCGGGACATTGGTTCACCCCTCCACTTT. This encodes CATSRDPRDIGSPLHF.

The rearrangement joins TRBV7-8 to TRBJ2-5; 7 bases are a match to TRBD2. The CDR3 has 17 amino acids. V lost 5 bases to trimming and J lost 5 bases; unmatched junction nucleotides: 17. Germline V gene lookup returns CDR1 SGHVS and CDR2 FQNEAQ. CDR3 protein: CASSLVLGGYGEETQYF. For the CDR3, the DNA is TGTGCCAGCAGCCTAGTGTTGGGAGGGTACGGTGAGGAGACCCAGTACTTC.

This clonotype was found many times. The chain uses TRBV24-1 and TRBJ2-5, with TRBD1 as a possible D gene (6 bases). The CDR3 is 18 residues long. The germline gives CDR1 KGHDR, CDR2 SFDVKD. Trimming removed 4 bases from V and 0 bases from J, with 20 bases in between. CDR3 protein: CATSDLTPGTQYQETQYF. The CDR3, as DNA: TGTGCCACCAGTGACCTTACTCCCGGGACACAGTACCAAGAGACCCAGTACTTC.

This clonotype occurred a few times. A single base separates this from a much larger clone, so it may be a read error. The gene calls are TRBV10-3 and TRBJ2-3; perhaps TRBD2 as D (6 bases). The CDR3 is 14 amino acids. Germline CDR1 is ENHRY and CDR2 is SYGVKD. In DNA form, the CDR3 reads TGTGCCAGCAGTGAGAGCGGGAGCACAGATACGCAGTATTTT. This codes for CASSESGSTDTQYF.

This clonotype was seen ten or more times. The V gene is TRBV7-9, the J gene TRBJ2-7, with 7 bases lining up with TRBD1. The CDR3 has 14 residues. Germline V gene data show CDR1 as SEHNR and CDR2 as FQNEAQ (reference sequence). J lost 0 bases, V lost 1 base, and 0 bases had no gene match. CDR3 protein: CASSLGTGSYEQYF. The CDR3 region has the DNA TGTGCCAGCAGCTTAGGGACAGGCTCCTACGAGCAGTACTTC.

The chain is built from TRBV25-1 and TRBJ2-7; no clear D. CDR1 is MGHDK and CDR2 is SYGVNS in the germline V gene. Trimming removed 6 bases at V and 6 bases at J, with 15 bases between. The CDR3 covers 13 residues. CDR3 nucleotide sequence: TGTGCCAGCAGCCCTAGGGTGGGTTTCGAGCAGTACTTC. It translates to CASSPRVGFEQYF.

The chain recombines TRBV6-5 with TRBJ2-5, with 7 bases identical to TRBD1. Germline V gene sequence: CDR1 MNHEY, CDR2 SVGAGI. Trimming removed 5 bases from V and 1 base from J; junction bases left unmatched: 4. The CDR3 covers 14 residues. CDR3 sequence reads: CASSKDRAQETQYF. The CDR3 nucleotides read TGTGCCAGCAGTAAAGACAGGGCCCAAGAGACCCAGTACTTC.

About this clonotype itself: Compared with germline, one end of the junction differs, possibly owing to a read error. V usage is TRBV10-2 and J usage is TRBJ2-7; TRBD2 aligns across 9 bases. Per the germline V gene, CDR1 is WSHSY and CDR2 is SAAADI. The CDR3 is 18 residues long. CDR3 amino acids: CASSQDSGLAGTSYEQYF. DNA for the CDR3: TGTGCCAGCAGCCAAGATTCGGGCCTAGCGGGAACGTCCTACGAGCAGTACTTC.

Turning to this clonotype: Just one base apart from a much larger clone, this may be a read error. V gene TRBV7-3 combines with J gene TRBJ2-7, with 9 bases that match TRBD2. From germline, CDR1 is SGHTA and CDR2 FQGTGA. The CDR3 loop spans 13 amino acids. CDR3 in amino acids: CAGSWGGRDEQYF. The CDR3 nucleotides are TGTGCCGGCAGCTGGGGCGGGAGGGATGAGCAGTACTTC.

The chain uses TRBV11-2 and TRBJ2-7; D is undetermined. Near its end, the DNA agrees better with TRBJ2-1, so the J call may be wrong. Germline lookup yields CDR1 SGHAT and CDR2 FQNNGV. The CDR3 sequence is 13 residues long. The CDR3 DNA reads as TGTGCCAGCACCCCACGAAGGCGCGATGAGCAGTTCTTC. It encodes CASTPRRRDEQFF.

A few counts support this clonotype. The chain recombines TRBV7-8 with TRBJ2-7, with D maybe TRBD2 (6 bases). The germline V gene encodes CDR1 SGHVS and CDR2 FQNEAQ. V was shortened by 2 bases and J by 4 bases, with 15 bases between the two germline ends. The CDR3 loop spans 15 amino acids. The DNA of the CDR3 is TGTGCCAGCAGCTTATCGACTAGTCGAAGTTACGAGCAGTACTTC. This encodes CASSLSTSRSYEQYF.

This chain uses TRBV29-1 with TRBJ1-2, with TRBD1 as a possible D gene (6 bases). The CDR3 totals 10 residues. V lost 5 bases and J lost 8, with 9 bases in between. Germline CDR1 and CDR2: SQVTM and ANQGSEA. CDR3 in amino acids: CSVRTDGYTF. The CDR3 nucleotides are TGCAGCGTTAGGACAGACGGCTACACCTTC.

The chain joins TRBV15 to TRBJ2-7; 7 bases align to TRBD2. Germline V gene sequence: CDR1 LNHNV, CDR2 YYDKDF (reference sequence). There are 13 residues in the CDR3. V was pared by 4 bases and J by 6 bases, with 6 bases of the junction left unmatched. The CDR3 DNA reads TGTGCCACCAGCACTGCGGGAGTATCCGAGCAGTACTTC. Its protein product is CATSTAGVSEQYF. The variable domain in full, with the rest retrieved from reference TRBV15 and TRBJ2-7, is DAMVIQNPRYQVTQFGKPVTLSCSQTLNHNVMYWYQQKSSQAPKLLFHYYDKDFNNEADTPDNFQSRRPNTSFCFLDIRSPGLGDTAMYLCATSTAGVSEQYFGPGTRLTVT.

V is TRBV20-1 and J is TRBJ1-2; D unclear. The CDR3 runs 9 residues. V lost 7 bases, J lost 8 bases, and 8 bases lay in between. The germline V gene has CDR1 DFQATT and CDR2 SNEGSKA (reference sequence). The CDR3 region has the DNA TGCAGTGGCGGCCGCGGCTACACCTTC. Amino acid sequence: CSGGRGYTF.

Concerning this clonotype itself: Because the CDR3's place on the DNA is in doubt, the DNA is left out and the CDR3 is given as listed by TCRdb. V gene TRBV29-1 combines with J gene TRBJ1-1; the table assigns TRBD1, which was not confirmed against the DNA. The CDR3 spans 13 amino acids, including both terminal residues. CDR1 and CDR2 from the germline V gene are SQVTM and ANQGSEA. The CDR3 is CSVGPGMNTEAFF.

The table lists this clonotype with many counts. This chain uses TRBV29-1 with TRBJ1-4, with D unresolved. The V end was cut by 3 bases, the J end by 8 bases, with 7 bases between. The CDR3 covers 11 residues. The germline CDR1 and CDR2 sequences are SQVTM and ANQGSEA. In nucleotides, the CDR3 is TGCAGCGTTGAGATACAAGAAAAACTGTTTTTT. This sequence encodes CSVEIQEKLFF.

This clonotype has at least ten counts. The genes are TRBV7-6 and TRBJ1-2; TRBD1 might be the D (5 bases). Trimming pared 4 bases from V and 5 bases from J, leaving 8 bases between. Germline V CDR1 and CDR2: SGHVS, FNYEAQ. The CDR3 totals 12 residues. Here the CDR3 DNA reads TGTGCCAGCAGCTCCGACAGATATGGCTACACCTTC. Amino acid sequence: CASSSDRYGYTF.

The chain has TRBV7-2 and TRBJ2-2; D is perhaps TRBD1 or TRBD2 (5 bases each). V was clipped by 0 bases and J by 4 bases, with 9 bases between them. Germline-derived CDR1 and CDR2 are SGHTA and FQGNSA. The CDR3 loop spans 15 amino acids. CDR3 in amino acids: CASSLARDLTGELFF. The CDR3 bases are TGTGCCAGCAGCTTAGCCCGGGACCTCACCGGGGAGCTGTTTTTT.

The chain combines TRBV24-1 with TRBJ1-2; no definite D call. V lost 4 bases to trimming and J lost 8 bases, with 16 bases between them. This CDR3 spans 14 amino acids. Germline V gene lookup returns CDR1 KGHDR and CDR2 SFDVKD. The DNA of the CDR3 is TGTGCCACCAGTGACCCAGGATGGGAGTGGGGCTACACCTTC. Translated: CATSDPGWEWGYTF.

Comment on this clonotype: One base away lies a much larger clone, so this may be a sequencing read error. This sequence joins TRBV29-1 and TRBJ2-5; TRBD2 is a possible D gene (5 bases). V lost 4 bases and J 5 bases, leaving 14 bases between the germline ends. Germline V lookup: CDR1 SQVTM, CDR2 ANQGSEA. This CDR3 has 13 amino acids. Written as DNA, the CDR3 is TGCAGCGTTGTCCGGGGTGGCCATGAGACCCAGTACTTC. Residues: CSVVRGGHETQYF.

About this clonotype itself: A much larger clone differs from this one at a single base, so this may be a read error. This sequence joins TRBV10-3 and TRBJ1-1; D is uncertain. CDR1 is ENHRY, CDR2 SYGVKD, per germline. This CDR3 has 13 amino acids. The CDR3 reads CAISNGQNAEAFF. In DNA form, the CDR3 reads TGTGCCATCAGTAACGGTCAGAACGCTGAAGCTTTCTTT.